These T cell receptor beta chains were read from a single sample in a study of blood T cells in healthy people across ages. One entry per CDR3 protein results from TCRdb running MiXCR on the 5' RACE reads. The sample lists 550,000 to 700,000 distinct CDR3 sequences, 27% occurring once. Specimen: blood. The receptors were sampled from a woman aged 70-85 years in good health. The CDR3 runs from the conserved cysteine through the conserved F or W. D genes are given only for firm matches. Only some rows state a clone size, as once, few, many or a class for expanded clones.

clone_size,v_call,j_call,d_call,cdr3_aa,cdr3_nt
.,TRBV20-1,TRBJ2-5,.,CSAPTRTSQETQYF,TGCAGTGCACCTACCAGGACTTCGCAAGAGACCCAGTACTTC
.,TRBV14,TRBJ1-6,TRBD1,CASSQGRTGNSPLHF,TGTGCCAGCAGCCAAGGGAGGACAGGCAACTCCCCCCTCCACTTT
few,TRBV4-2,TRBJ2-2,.,CASSQDYGAVGELFF,TGTGCCAGCAGCCAAGATTATGGGGCCGTCGGGGAGCTGTTTTTT
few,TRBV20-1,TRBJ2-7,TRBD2,CSGVRGGGSYEQYF,TGCAGTGGGGTTCGTGGGGGGGGTTCCTACGAGCAGTACTTC
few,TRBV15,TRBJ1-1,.,CATSRDGGGDEAFF,TGTGCCACCAGCAGAGATGGTGGTGGGGATGAAGCTTTCTTT
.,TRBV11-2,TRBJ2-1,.,CASSPLGSGFINEQFF,TGTGCCAGCAGCCCTTTAGGGTCGGGGTTTATAAATGAGCAGTTCTTC
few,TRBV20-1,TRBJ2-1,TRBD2,CSAMTGGNEQFF,TGCAGTGCTATGACGGGGGGGAATGAGCAGTTCTTC
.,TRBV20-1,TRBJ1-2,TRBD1,CTGTSGTGVPGGYTF,TGCACTGGGACCTCCGGGACAGGAGTCCCAGGGGGCTACACCTTC
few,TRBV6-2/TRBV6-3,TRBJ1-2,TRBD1,CASIDRVGGYGYTF,TGTGCCAGCATTGACAGGGTAGGAGGCTATGGCTACACCTTC
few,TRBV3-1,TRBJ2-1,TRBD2,CASRQTSGRGFF,TGTGCCAGCAGACAGACTAGCGGGAGGGGGTTCTTC
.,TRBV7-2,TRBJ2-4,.,CASSSGPQIAKNIQYF,TGTGCCAGCAGCTCTGGACCCCAGATCGCCAAAAACATTCAGTACTTC
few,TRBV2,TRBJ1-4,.,CASSEWAGEKLFF,TGTGCCAGCAGTGAATGGGCTGGTGAAAAACTGTTTTTT
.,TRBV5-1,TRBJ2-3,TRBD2,CASSQSGAYADTQYF,TGCGCCAGCAGCCAAAGCGGGGCGTACGCAGATACGCAGTATTTT
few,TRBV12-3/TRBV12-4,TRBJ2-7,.,CASSFGPSSYEQYF,TGTGCCAGCAGTTTCGGACCATCGAGCTACGAGCAGTACTTC
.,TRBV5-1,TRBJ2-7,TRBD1,CASSMSGTGHNEQYF,TGCGCCAGCTCAATGTCCGGGACAGGGCACAACGAGCAGTACTTC
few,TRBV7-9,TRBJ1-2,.,CASSLRSWGYTF,TGTGCCAGCAGCTTAAGGTCCTGGGGCTACACCTTC